This entry lists 17 T cell receptor beta chains sequenced from one sample in a study of T cells in Graves' hyperthyroidism and ophthalmopathy. RNA transcripts yielded amplified TCR beta CDR3 regions. When the TCR CDR3 underwent first-round RT-PCR, the HTBI primer set was used. MiXCR, applied by TCRdb to the multiplex PCR reads, yields one record per CDR3 protein. Among about 660,000 distinct CDR3 sequences listed, over 40% were seen once. Sequences were obtained from peripheral blood or thyroid tissue (not recorded which). Source of these receptors: an adult man with Graves' disease, either hyperthyroidism or ophthalmopathy (not recorded which).

CDR3 protein: CSASVPPANEKLFF. Written as DNA, the CDR3 is TGCAGTGCTAGCGTCCCCCCGGCTAATGAAAAACTGTTTTTT. The chain recombines TRBV20-1 with TRBJ1-4; D call uncertain. V was cut by 3 bases and J by 3 bases, with 11 bases left in between. This CDR3 comprises 14 residues. CDR1 is DFQATT and CDR2 is SNEGSKA in the germline V gene (reference sequence).

In this sample, this clonotype turned up many times. The chain has TRBV7-9 and TRBJ1-4, with D hard to call. This CDR3 comprises 18 residues. Germline CDR1 reads SEHNR; CDR2 reads FQNEAQ (reference sequence). Trimming cost V 2 bases and J 5 bases, with 21 bases left between them. The CDR3: CASSLSSRNQMENEKLFF. CDR3 in DNA: TGTGCCAGCAGCTTATCCTCCCGAAACCAGATGGAAAATGAAAAACTGTTTTTT.

This clonotype was seen once. V usage is TRBV25-1 and J usage is TRBJ1-1; D not resolved. V was pared by 8 bases and J by 5 bases, with 15 bases between. Per the germline V gene, CDR1 is MGHDK and CDR2 is SYGVNS. The CDR3 runs 13 residues. The CDR3 DNA follows: TGTGCCAGCGTTGTGTTTGTGCGGACTGAAGCTTTCTTT. It yields the protein CASVVFVRTEAFF.

This clonotype showed up just a few times. The rearrangement uses TRBV20-1 and TRBJ1-5; no firm D call. In germline, CDR1 is DFQATT, CDR2 SNEGSKA (reference sequence). The CDR3 contains 15 residues. The V end was cut by 3 bases, the J end by 7 bases, with 19 bases between. The CDR3 sequence: CSASDLTMAEQPQHF. The CDR3 DNA reads TGCAGTGCTAGCGACCTCACTATGGCGGAGCAGCCCCAGCATTTT.

As for this clonotype: One junction end disagrees with the germline gene, perhaps due to a read error. The rearrangement links TRBV7-2 to TRBJ1-5; possible D gene TRBD1, 6 bases. There are 18 residues in the CDR3. CDR1 and CDR2 (germline): SGHTA, FQGNSA. CDR3 sequence reads: CASSQETPDSNSNQPQHF. CDR3 coding DNA: TGCGCCAGCAGCCAAGAGACCCCGGACAGTAATAGCAATCAGCCCCAGCATTTT.

The CDR3 coding sequence is TGCGCCAGCAGCCAAGAAGGTGGAGTACCTGAAGCTTTCTTT. Its translation is CASSQEGGVPEAFF. This rearrangement joins TRBV4-1 to TRBJ1-1; D uncertain. V lost 0 bases to trimming and J lost 6 bases, with 11 bases between them. Germline CDR1 is MGHRA and CDR2 is YSYEKL. This CDR3 has 14 amino acids.

This clonotype was counted between two and nine times. V and J are TRBV12-3 or TRBV12-4 and TRBJ2-5; 10 bases agree with TRBD2. The CDR3 length is 15 residues. The V gene end was trimmed by 7 bases and the J gene end by 4 bases; junction bases not matched to a gene: 9. The DNA for the CDR3 is TGTGCCAGCACTCGCAAAGCGGGGGGGCGAGAGACCCAGTACTTC. Residues: CASTRKAGGRETQYF.

The DNA of the CDR3 is TGTGCCAGCAGCTCGGGACAGGCCTATGGCTACGAGCAGTACTTC. Translation: CASSSGQAYGYEQYF. The rearrangement links TRBV7-9 to TRBJ2-7; 8 bases line up with TRBD1. The germline V gene has CDR1 SEHNR and CDR2 FQNEAQ (reference sequence). The J segment lost 3 bases and the V segment lost 4 bases, leaving 8 bases of the junction unmatched. CDR3 length: 15 amino acids.

This clonotype was picked up many times. The chain links TRBV7-9 to TRBJ1-4; D possibly corresponds to TRBD1 (6 bases). V gave up 0 bases and J gave up 3 bases, with 8 bases separating them. This CDR3 spans 15 amino acids. Germline assignment: CDR1 SEHNR and CDR2 FQNEAQ (reference sequence). CDR3 nucleotides: TGTGCCAGCAGCTTAGCGACAGGTTCTAATGAAAAACTGTTTTTT. Its translation: CASSLATGSNEKLFF.

For this clonotype: The missing conserved phenylalanine or tryptophan at the end of this CDR3 makes a read error likely. The limits of the CDR3 on the DNA are not certain, so only TCRdb's listed CDR3 is given. This chain joins TRBV2 and TRBJ1-4; no DNA check was done on the table's D call, TRBD1. The CDR3 comprises 9 residues, both ends counted. From germline, CDR1 is SNHLY and CDR2 FYNNEI. The CDR3: CASQETGRG.

V is TRBV5-5 and J is TRBJ1-4, with D tentatively TRBD1 (5 bases). This CDR3 has 15 residues. The germline V gene encodes CDR1 SGHKS and CDR2 YYEKEE (reference sequence). Trimming took 2 bases from V and 7 from J, leaving 15 bases between them. The CDR3 protein is CASSLVSRVSEKLFF. The CDR3 DNA reads TGTGCCAGCAGCTTAGTGAGCAGGGTTAGTGAAAAACTGTTTTTT. Drawing the rest from reference TRBV5-5 and TRBJ1-4, the complete variable domain is DAGVTQSPTHLIKTRGQQVTLRCSPISGHKSVSWYQQVLGQGPQFIFQYYEKEERGRGNFPDRFSARQFPNYSSELNVNALLLGDSALYLCASSLVSRVSEKLFFGSGTQLSVL.

This clonotype was seen at least ten times. The chain is built from TRBV7-9 and TRBJ2-7, with D maybe TRBD1 (5 bases). The V gene's germline CDR1 is SEHNR and CDR2 FQNEAQ (reference sequence). Trimming took off 5 bases at V and 3 bases at J, with 8 bases between the two ends. CDR3 length: 12 residues. The CDR3 loop reads CASSTDSYEQYF. The DNA for the CDR3 is TGTGCCAGCAGCACCGACAGCTACGAGCAGTACTTC.

J is TRBJ1-1 and V is TRBV4-1; 8 nucleotides line up with TRBD1. The CDR3 is made up of 15 amino acids. Germline trimming cut 1 base from V and 5 bases from J; bases unmatched to any gene: 6. CDR1 is MGHRA, CDR2 YSYEKL, per germline. The CDR3 region is CASSQGPGGSTEAFF. The CDR3, as DNA: TGCGCCAGCAGCCAAGGGCCAGGGGGCTCGACTGAAGCTTTCTTT.

This clonotype showed up many times. The chain links TRBV7-9 to TRBJ1-1; no reliable D call. V gave up 1 base and J gave up 0 bases, with 3 bases separating them. The CDR3 consists of 13 residues. Per germline, CDR1 SEHNR and CDR2 FQNEAQ (reference sequence). As DNA, the CDR3 is TGTGCCAGCAGCTTAGTGGTGAACACTGAAGCTTTCTTT. Protein: CASSLVVNTEAFF.

A remark on this clonotype: A much larger clone is a single base away; this may be a read error. The rearrangement uses TRBV25-1 and TRBJ1-3; D not certain. Per germline, CDR1 MGHDK and CDR2 SYGVNS. Trimming removed 3 bases at V and 4 bases at J, with 13 bases between. This CDR3 is built from 15 residues. CDR3 sequence reads: CASSETQVDGNTIYF. The CDR3 DNA reads TGTGCCAGCAGTGAGACCCAGGTTGACGGAAACACCATATATTTT.

This clonotype was counted between two and nine times. V usage is TRBV20-1 and J usage is TRBJ1-1; TRBD1 agrees at 10 bases. The CDR3 runs to 17 residues. Germline V lookup: CDR1 DFQATT, CDR2 SNEGSKA (reference sequence). J gave up 0 bases and V 6 bases, and 13 bases lay outside the gene matches. CDR3 sequence reads: CSAFNRDRGLMNTEAFF. The CDR3 nucleotides read TGCAGTGCCTTTAACCGGGACAGGGGACTCATGAACACTGAAGCTTTCTTT.

This clonotype was seen more than once but under ten times. The chain recombines TRBV20-1 with TRBJ1-3; D ambiguous. Germline loops: CDR1 DFQATT, CDR2 SNEGSKA (reference sequence). The CDR3 totals 14 residues. V lost 0 bases, J lost 4 bases, and 10 bases lay in between. The CDR3 spells CSAREGMGGNTIYF. The CDR3 nucleotides read TGCAGTGCTAGAGAGGGGATGGGGGGAAACACCATATATTTT.